This T cell receptor (beta chain) is from a study of cytomegalovirus exposure and HLA in healthy donors. CDR1 and CDR2 from the germline V gene are KGHSH and LQKENI. The V and J ends lost 1 base and 7 bases, in that order; junction bases with no gene match: 7. CDR3 length: 16 residues. Clones were sequenced by immunoSEQ multiplex PCR, and TCRdb holds only the in-frame ones, with some missing. Among around 69,000 clones, nearly 96% were seen once, and the ten largest hold around 5%. General study points: As confirmed in vitro, a few CMV-associated chains were specific for CMV antigens.

Details on this clone: Its antigen is still unknown.

The sample taken for sequencing was PBMCs. The TCR originated in a woman aged 18-29 years in good health and CMV-seropositive. V gene TRBV18 combines with J gene TRBJ2-1, with 10 bases lining up with TRBD2. The CDR3 reads CASSPRPSGSGNEQFF. The CDR3 coding sequence is TGTGCCAGCTCACCACGACCTAGCGGGAGCGGGAATGAGCAGTTCTTC.